This T cell receptor (beta chain) originates from a study of response to subunit inactivated influenza vaccine (dated by TCRdb to 2017 to 2018). Regarding the complete study: Deep quantitative T cell receptor repertoire profiling was used in the study to track responses to a trivalent subunit inactivated influenza vaccine.

Overall results and qualifications from the work: The authors suggested that each seasonal influenza vaccination may recruit only a limited number of new T cells.

The CDR3 covers 14 residues, taking in both the cysteine and the phenylalanine. The retained sequence is limited to the CDR3, 42 bases, with the frame set at the first base. V and J lose 3 bases and 1 base, and a span of 12 bases separates them. From a lookup of the germline V gene, CDR1 and CDR2 are SQVTM and ANQGSEA. This clonotype was observed a few times. No antigen is known for it. Base qualities were left out, and no much larger clone turns up one base away. The method was RT-PCR. Sequenced on an Illumina HiSeq 2500. Clones were called with MiXCR by TCRdb after fastp trimmed the public reads at Q25, and only in-frame beta chains were retained. CDR3 protein duplicates are merged, each entry listing the most common genes and DNA. A total of more than 600,000 distinct CDR3 sequences appear in this sample, under 20% of them only once. The ten largest clonotypes hold about a tenth of the sample.

The sample was PBMCs from blood, taken around 5 days after vaccination. The sequence derives from a man over 45 who received an inactivated influenza vaccine. Donor details come from another sample of the same person, matched by shared clones. The chain is assembled from TRBV29-1 and TRBJ2-5, with the D segment possibly TRBD1 or TRBD2, each aligning over 5 bases. The DNA sequence is given as TGCAGCGTTGAGAACACCGGGACCCAAGAGACCCAGTACTTC. Its amino acids are CSVENTGTQETQYF. Reference TRBV29-1 and TRBJ2-5 proteins supply the regions before and after the CDR3; the full variable domain is: SAVISQKPSRDICQRGTSLTIQCQVDSQVTMMFWYRQQPGQSLTLIATANQGSEATYESGFVIDKFPISRPNLTFSTLTVSNMSPEDSSIYLCSVENTGTQETQYFGPGTRLLVL.